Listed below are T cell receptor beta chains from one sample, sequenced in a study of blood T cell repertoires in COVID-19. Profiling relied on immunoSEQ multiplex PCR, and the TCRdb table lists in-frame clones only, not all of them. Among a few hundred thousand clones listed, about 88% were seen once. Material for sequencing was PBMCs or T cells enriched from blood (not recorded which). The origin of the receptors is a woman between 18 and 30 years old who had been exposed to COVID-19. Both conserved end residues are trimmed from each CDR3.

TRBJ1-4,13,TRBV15,ATRKGQATNEKLF
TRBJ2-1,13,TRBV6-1,ASSDGGTPRHEQF
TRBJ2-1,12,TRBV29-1,SVTGTGIFNEQF
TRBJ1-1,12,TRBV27,ASSLGQSNTEAF
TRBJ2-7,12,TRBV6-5,ASQLGRGSYEQY
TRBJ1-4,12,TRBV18,ASSPRGGFEKLF
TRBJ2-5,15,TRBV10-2,ASSDWLAGGQLETQY
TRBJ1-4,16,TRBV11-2,ASSPGQGELSTNEKLF
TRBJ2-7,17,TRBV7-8,ASSSFQVLRLAGSYEQY
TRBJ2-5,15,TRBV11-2,ASSLAQNQGAGETQY
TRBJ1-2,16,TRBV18,ASSPPKGVGNPLLGYT
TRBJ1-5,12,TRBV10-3,AISPDRGNQPQH
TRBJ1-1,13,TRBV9,ASSVRPSGVTEAF
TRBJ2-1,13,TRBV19,ASSILGLRGNEQF
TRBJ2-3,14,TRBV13,ASKPREGVNSDTQY
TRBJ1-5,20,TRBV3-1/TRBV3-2,ASSQGGSLNPPGVGSNQPQH
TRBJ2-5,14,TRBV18,ASSIRAHIRGETQY
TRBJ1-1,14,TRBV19,ASSIRSGGLNTEAF
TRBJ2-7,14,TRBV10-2,ASSESYGTGFHEQY
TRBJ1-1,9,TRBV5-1,ASRIGTEAF
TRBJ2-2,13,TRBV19,ASSISGQTTGELF
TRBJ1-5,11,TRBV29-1,SVQTGVNQPQH
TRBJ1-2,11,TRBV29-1,SVETDRGYGYT
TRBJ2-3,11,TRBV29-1,SVQYIPTDTQY
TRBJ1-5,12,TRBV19,ASTPQSSNQPQH
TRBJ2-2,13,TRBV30,AWSVGQGGTGELF
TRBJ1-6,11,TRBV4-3,ASSQDQNSPLH
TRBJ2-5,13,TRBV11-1,ASSFNRGHRETQY
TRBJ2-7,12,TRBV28,ASSFGQGTYEQY
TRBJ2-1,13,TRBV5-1,ASNIGGVAYNEQF
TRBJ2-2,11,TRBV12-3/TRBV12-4,ACRGANTGELF
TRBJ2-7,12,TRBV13,ASSLGQEGYEQY
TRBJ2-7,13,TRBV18,ASSPPGQGGYEQY
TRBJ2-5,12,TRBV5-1,ASSAGTGEETQY
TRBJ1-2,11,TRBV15,ATSSGQVYGYT
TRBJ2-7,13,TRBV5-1,ASSLWTGGGDEQY
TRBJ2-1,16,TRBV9,ASSVGLSKWTGGDEQF
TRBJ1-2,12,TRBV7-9,ASSLVVGGYGYT
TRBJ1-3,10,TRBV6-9,AGKRGGNTIY
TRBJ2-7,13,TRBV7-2,ASSFSSGGTYEQY
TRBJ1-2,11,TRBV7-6,ASSLYGEGGYT
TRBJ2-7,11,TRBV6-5,ASTGTGVFEQY
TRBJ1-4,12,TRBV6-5,AIVLTGWEEKLF